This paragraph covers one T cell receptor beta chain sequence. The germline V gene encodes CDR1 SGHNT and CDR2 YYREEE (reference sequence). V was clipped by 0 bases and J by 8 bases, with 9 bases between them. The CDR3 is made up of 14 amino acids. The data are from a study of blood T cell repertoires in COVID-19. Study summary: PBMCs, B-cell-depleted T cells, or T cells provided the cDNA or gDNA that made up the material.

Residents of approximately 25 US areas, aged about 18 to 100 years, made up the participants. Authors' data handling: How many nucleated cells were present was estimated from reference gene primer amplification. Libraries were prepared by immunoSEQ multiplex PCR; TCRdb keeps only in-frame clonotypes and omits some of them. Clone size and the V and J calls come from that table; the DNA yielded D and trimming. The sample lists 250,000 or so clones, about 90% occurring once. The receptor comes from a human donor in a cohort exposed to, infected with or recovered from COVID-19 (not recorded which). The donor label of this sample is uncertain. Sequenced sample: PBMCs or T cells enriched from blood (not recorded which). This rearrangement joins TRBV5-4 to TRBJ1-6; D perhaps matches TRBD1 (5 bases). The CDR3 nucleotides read TGTGCCAGCAGCTTGGAAGGGGTGGATTCACCCCTCCACTTT. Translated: CASSLEGVDSPLHF.